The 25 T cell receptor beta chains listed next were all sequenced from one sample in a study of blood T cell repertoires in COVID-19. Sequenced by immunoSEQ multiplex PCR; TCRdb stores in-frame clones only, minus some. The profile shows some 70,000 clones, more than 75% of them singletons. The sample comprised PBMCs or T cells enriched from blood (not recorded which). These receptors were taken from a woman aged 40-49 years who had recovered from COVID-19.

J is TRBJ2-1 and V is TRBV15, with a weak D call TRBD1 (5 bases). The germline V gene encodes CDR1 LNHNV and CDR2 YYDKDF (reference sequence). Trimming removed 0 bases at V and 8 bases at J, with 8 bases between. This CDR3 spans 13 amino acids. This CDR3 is CATSRDRGDEQFF. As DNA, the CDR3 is TGTGCCACCAGCAGAGATAGGGGCGATGAGCAGTTCTTC.

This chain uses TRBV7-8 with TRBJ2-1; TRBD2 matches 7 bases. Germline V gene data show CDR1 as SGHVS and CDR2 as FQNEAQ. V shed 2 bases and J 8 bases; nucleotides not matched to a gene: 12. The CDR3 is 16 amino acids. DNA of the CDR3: TGTGCCAGCAGCTTACGGTGGCTAGCGGCCCTCGATGAGCAGTTCTTC. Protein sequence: CASSLRWLAALDEQFF.

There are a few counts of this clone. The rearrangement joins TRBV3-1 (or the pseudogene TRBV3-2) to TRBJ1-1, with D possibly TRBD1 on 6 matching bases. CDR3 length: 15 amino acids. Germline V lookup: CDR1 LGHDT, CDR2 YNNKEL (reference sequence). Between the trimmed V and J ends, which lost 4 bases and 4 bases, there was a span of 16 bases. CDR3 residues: CASSLGAGVGTEAFF. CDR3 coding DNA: TGTGCCAGCAGCCTGGGGGCAGGGGTGGGCACTGAAGCTTTCTTT.

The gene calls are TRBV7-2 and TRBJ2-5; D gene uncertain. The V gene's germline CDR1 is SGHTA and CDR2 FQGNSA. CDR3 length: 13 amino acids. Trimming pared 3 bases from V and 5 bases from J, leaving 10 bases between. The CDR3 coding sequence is TGTGCCAGCAGCTTTACATTCGCTGAGACCCAGTACTTC. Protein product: CASSFTFAETQYF.

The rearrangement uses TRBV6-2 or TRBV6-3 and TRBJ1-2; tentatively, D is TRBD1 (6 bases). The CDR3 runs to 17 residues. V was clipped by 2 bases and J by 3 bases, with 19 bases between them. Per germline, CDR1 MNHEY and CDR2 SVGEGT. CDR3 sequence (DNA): TGTGCCAGCAGTTACATGTGGGACCTCAGGGGAGACTATGGCTACACCTTC. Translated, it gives CASSYMWDLRGDYGYTF.

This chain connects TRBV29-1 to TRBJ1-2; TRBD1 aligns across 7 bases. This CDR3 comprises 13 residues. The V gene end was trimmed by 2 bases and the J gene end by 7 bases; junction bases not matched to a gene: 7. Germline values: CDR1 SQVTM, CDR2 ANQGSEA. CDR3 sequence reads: CSVELEGAGGYTF. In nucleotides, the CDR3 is TGCAGCGTTGAATTGGAGGGGGCGGGTGGCTACACCTTC. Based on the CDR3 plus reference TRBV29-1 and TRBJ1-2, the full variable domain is SAVISQKPSRDICQRGTSLTIQCQVDSQVTMMFWYRQQPGQSLTLIATANQGSEATYESGFVIDKFPISRPNLTFSTLTVSNMSPEDSSIYLCSVELEGAGGYTFGSGTRLTVV.

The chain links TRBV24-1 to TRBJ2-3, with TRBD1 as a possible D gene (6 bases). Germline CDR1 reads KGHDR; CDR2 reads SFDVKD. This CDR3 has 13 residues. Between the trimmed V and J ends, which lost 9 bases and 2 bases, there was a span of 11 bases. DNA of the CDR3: TGTGCCACCCAGGGGATCTACACAGATACGCAGTATTTT. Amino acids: CATQGIYTDTQYF.

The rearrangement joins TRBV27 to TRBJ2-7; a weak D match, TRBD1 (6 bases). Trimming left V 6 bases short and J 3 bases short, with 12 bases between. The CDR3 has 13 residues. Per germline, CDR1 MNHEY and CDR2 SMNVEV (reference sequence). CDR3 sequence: CASRGTPFYEQYF. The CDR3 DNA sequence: TGTGCCAGCAGGGGGACACCCTTCTACGAGCAGTACTTC.

The CDR3 here is CASRPGESLYGYTF. CDR3 nucleotide sequence: TGTGCCAGCAGGCCAGGGGAGAGTCTCTATGGCTACACCTTC. The rearrangement links TRBV27 to TRBJ1-2, with D maybe TRBD1 (6 bases). V lost 6 bases and J lost 4, with 15 bases in between. This CDR3 spans 14 amino acids. CDR1 is MNHEY, CDR2 SMNVEV, per germline (reference sequence).

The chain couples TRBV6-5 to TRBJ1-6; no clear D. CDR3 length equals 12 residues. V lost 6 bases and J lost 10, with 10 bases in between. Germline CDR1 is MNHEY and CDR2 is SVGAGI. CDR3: CASRTSGSPLHF. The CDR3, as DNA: TGTGCCAGCAGAACGTCCGGGTCACCCCTCCACTTT.

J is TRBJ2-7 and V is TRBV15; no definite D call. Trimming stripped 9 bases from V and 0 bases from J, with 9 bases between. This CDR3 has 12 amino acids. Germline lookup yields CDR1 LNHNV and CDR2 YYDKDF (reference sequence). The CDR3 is CATSSDSYEQYF. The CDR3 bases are TGTGCCACATCGAGTGACTCCTACGAGCAGTACTTC. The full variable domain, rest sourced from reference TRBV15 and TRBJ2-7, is DAMVIQNPRYQVTQFGKPVTLSCSQTLNHNVMYWYQQKSSQAPKLLFHYYDKDFNNEADTPDNFQSRRPNTSFCFLDIRSPGLGDTAMYLCATSSDSYEQYFGPGTRLTVT.

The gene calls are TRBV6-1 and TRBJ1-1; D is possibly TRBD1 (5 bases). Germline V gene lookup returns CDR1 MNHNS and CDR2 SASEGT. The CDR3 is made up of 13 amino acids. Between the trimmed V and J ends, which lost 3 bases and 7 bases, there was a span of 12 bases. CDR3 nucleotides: TGTGCCAGCAGTGATGCACAGGTCGGTGAAGCTTTCTTT. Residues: CASSDAQVGEAFF.

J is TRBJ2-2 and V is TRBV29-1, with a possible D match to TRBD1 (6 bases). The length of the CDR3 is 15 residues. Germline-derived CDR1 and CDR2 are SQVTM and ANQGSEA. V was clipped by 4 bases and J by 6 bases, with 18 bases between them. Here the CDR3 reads CSVAGTPGRSGELFF. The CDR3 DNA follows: TGCAGCGTTGCCGGGACACCCGGAAGGTCCGGGGAGCTGTTTTTT.

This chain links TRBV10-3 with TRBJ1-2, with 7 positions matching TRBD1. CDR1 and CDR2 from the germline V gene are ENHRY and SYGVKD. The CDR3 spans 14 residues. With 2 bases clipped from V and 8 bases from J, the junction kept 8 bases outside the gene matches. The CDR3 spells CAISEGLRGLGYTF. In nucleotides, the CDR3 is TGTGCCATCAGTGAGGGGCTGAGGGGGCTCGGCTACACCTTC.

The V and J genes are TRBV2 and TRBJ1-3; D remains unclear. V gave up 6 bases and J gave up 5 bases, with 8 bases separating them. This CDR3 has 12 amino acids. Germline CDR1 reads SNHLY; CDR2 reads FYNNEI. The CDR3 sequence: CASRTKRNTIYF. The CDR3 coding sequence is TGTGCCAGCAGGACAAAGAGAAACACCATATATTTT.

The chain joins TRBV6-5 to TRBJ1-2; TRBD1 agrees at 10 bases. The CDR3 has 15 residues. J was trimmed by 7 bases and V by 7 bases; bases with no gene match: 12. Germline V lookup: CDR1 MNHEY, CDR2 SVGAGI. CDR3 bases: TGTGCCAGCAAGGTCGGAGGGACAGGGGTTATTGGCTACACCTTC. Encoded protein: CASKVGGTGVIGYTF.

CDR3 in amino acids: CASSHGTSRPDTQYF. CDR3 in DNA: TGCGCCAGCAGCCACGGGACTAGCAGGCCAGATACGCAGTATTTT. This chain connects TRBV4-1 to TRBJ2-3, with 9 bases fitting TRBD2. The CDR3 covers 15 residues. Germline CDR1 and CDR2: MGHRA and YSYEKL. V was clipped by 3 bases and J by 4 bases; unmatched bases: 5.

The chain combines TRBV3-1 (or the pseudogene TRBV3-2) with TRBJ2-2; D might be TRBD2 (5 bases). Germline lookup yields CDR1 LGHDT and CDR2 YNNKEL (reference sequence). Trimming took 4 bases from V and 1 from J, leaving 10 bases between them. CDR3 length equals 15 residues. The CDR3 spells CASSLTAGNTGELFF. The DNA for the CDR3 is TGTGCCAGCAGCCTGACCGCGGGGAACACCGGGGAGCTGTTTTTT.

The CDR3 region is CASSFSASGRAADEQFF. DNA of the CDR3: TGTGCCAGCAGCTTTTCCGCTAGCGGGCGGGCTGCGGATGAGCAGTTCTTC. J is TRBJ2-1 and V is TRBV7-8; 8 nucleotides match TRBD2. Trimming removed 3 bases from V and 8 bases from J; junction bases left unmatched: 15. Germline values: CDR1 SGHVS, CDR2 FQNEAQ. The CDR3 runs to 17 residues. Full variable domain (missing parts from reference TRBV7-8 and TRBJ2-1): GAGVSQSPRYKVAKRGQDVALRCDPISGHVSLFWYQQALGQGPEFLTYFQNEAQLDKSGLPSDRFFAERPEGSVSTLKIQRTQQEDSAVYLCASSFSASGRAADEQFFGPGTRLTVL.

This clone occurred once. This chain's CDR3 is CASTGGVGTDTQYF. The CDR3 DNA reads as TGTGCCAGTACCGGGGGGGTGGGGACAGATACGCAGTATTTT. The V call is TRBV19, the J call TRBJ2-3, with TRBD2 matching 8 bases. J was trimmed by 3 bases and V by 7 bases; bases with no gene match: 6. The germline V gene has CDR1 LNHDA and CDR2 SQIVND (reference sequence). This CDR3 comprises 14 residues.

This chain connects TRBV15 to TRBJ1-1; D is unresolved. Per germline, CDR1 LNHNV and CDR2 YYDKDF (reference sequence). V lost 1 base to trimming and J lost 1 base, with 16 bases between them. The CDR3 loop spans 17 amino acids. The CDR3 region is CATSRGVGVLRNTEAFF. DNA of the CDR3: TGTGCCACCAGCAGAGGCGTCGGGGTGCTCAGGAACACTGAAGCTTTCTTT.

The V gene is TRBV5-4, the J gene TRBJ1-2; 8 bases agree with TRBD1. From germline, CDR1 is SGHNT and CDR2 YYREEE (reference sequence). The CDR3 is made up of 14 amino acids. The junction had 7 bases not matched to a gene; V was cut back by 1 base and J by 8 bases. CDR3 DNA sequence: TGTGCCAGCAGCTTGCCGGGACAGGTGGTCGGCTACACCTTC. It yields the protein CASSLPGQVVGYTF.

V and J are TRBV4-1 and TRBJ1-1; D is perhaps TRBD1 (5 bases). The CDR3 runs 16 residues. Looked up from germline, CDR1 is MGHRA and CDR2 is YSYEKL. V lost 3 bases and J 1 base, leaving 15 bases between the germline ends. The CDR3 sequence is CASSHTAGFRNTEAFF. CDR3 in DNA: TGCGCCAGCAGCCATACTGCAGGGTTTCGGAACACTGAAGCTTTCTTT.

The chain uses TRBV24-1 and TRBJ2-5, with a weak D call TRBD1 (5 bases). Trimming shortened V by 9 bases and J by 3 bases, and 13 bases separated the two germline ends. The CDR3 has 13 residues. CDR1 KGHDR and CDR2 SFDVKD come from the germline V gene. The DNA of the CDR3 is TGTGCCACCGGCACCATAGGGGAAGAGACCCAGTACTTC. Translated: CATGTIGEETQYF.

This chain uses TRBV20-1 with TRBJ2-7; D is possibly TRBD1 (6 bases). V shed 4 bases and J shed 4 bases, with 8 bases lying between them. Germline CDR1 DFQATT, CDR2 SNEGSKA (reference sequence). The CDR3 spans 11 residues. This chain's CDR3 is CSAKQGYEQYF. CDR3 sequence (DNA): TGCAGTGCTAAACAGGGATACGAGCAGTACTTC.